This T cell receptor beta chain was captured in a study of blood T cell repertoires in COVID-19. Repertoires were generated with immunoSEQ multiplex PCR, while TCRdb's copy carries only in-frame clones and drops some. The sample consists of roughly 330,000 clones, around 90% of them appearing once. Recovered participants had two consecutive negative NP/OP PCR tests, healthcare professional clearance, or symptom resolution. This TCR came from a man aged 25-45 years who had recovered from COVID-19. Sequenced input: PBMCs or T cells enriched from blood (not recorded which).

The CDR3 nucleotides are TGTGCCAGCAGTATCGGACAGGGGGCTTCCTACGAGCAGTACTTC. Residues: CASSIGQGASYEQYF. The V call is TRBV6-5, the J call TRBJ2-7; 11 bases map to TRBD1. The germline CDR1 and CDR2 sequences are MNHEY and SVGAGI. The CDR3 is made up of 15 amino acids. V lost 5 bases and J lost 1; bases outside the gene matches: 4.